This T cell receptor (beta chain) was sequenced for a study of blood T cell repertoires in COVID-19 (dated by TCRdb to the early 2020s). The study in broad terms: The collaborator samples originated in the United States, Italy and Spain and spanned the acute and convalescent phases of COVID-19. The prospective study material was composed of cDNA or gDNA derived from T cells, B-cell-depleted T cells, or PBMCs. Deeply sampled blood TCRbeta repertoires from subjects exposed to, actively infected with, or recovered from COVID-19 were included in the dataset. The repertoires were made available in a free public database intended to serve as a resource for research on the immune response to SARS-CoV-2. Samples came from the ongoing ImmuneRACE study (first 160 participants) plus 1,254 subjects from 6 global collaborators. Sample metadata almost always included a de-identified subject ID, COVID-19 status, age in years and sex. HLA class I and class II types, where available, came from metadata supplied by the sample provider rather than from assay-based typing. The research as a whole found: How much clinical and demographic metadata was included differed by source and by participant, and the metadata was provided uncurated.

This clone was observed once. What antigen it recognizes has not been identified. The record has no base qualities; no much larger clone is one base away. The immunoSEQ Assay, a bias-controlled multiplex PCR, was used to amplify TCRbeta CDR3 regions from genomic DNA. Regarding the original processing steps: The number of nucleated cells in each sample was estimated from the amplification of reference gene primers within the assay. Sequence reads were collapsed and filtered to measure the absolute abundance of every unique TCRbeta CDR3 rearrangement. For each sample, productive Simpson clonality was calculated as the square root of Simpson's diversity index over productive rearrangements. TCRdb stores this immuneACCESS table with in-frame sequences only. Part of the clones is absent; in the studies checked, under half of the shortfall reflects unresolved V genes, and no reason is known for the rest. The V and J calls and clone size come from that table; D and trimming were worked out from the DNA. The sample table records just under 350,000 clones; roughly 86% of these occur just once. The ten largest account for around 7.9% of the sample.

The CDR3 runs 13 amino acids, cysteine and phenylalanine included. Here the CDR3 DNA is all that survives: 39 bases in frame from base 1. CDR1 and CDR2 are drawn from the germline V gene: MNHEY, SVGAGI. V loses 11 bases of germline sequence and J loses 1 base, and the interval between the two ends is 12 bases. One collaborating source in Seattle enrolled patients during active infection and followed them longitudinally through the course of disease. Each collaborating institution followed its own protocols to collect whole blood in K2EDTA tubes. For TCRbeta analysis, collaborator samples were shipped as frozen whole blood, as isolated PBMCs, or as DNA extracted from either sample type.

The sequence was obtained from a woman aged 65 to 85 with COVID-19, enrolled during active disease. Specimen: peripheral blood. The V gene is TRBV6-5 and the J gene is TRBJ2-1; D gene: possibly TRBD2, on 5 matching bases. Read as DNA, the sequence is TGTGCCTCCAGAGGGTTATCCTACAATGAGCAGTTCTTC. The resulting protein is CASRGLSYNEQFF.